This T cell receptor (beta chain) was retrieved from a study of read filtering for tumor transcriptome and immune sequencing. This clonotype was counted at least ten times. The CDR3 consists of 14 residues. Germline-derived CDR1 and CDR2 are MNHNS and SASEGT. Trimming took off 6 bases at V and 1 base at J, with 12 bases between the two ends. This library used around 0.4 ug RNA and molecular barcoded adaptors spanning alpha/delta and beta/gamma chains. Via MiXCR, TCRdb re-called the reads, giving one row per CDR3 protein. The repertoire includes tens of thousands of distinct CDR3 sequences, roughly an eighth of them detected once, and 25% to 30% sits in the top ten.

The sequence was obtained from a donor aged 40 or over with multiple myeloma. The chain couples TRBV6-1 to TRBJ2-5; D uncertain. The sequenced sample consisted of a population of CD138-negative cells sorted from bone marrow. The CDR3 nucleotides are TGTGCCAGCAGCGTGTCAGCCCTCCAAGAGACCCAGTACTTC. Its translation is CASSVSALQETQYF.